This T cell receptor (beta chain) is drawn from a study of T-cell reconstitution after alpha-beta-depleted transplantation in children. Construction of the TCRbeta library involved unique molecular identifiers. TCRdb independently ran MiXCR on the PCR reads; one entry per CDR3 protein. The sample includes some 200,000 distinct CDR3 sequences, approximately 9.5% of them seen just once. V lost 3 bases and J lost 5; bases outside the gene matches: 9. This CDR3 contains 15 residues. The table lists this clonotype with a few counts. This clonotype originated in a human donor who donated a stem cell graft to a child with acute lymphoblastic leukemia. The chain couples TRBV12-3 or TRBV12-4 to TRBJ2-5, with 7 bases matching TRBD1. Material: PBMCs from the stem cell graft donor, obtained from the stem cell graft. Here the CDR3 DNA reads TGTGCCAGCAGTTTTGACAGGGTGGCTTGGGAGACCCAGTACTTC. Translating it yields CASSFDRVAWETQYF.